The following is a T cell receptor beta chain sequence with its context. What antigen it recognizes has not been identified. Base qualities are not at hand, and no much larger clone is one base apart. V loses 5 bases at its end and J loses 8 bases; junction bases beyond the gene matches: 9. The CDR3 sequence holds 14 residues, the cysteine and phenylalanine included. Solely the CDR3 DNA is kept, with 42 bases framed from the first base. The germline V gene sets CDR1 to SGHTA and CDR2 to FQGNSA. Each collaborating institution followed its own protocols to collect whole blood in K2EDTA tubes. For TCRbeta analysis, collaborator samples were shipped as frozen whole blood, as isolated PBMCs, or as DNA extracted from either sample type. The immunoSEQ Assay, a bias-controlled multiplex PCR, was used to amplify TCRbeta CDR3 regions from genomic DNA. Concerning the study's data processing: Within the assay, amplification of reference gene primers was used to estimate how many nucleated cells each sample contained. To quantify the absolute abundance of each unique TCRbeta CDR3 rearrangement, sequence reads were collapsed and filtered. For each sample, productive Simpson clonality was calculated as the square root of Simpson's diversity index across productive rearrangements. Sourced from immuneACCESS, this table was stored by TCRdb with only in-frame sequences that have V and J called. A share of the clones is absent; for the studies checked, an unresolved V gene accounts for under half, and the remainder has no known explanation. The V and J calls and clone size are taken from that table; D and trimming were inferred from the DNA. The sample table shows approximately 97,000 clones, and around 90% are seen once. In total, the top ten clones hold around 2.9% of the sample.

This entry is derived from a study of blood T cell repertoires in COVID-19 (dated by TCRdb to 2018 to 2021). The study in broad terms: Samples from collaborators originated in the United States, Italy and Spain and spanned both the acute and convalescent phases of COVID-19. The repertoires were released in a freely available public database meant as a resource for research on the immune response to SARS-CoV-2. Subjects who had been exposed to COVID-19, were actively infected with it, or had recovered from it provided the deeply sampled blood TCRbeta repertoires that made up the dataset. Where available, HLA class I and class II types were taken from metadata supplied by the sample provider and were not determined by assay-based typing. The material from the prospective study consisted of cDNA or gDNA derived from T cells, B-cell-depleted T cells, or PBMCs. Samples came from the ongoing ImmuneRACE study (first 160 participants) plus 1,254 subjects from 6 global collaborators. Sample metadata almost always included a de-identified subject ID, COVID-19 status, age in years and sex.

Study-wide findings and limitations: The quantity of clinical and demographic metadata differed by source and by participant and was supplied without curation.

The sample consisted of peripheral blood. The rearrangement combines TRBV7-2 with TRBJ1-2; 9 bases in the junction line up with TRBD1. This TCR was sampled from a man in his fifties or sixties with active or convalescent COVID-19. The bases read TGTGCCAGCAGCAAACGGGACAGGGTGTTAGGCTACACCTTC. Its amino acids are CASSKRDRVLGYTF.